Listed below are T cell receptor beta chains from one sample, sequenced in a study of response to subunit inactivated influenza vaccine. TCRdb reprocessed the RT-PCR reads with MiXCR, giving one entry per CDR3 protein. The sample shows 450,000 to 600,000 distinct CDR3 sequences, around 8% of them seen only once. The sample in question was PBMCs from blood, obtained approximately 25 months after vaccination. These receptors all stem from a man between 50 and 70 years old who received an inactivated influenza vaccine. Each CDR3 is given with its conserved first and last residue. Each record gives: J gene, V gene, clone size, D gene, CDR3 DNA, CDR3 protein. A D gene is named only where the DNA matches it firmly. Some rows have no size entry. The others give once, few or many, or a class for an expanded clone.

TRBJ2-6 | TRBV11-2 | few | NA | TGTGCCAGCAGCCCCACTACAGGGATCCCTGGGGCCAACGTCCTGACTTTC | CASSPTTGIPGANVLTF
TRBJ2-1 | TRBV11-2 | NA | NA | TGTGCCAGCAGCTTAGAGAGCAGGCTAGCGCTGTATGTGATGAGCTCCTACAATGAGCAGTTCTTC | CASSLESRLALYVMSSYNEQFF
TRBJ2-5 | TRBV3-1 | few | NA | TGTGCCAGCAGCCAAAATGAGGGGAAAGGAGAGACCCAGTACTTC | CASSQNEGKGETQYF
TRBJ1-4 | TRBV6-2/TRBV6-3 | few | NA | TGTGCCAGCAGGGACGGACACCCAACTAATGAAAAACTGTTTTTT | CASRDGHPTNEKLFF
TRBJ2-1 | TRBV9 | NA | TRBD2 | TGTGCCAGCAGCGTCTGGCTAGCGGGAAAGAATGAGCAGTTCTTC | CASSVWLAGKNEQFF
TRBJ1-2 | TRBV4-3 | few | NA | TGCGCCAGCAGCCAAGACAGGGTAATGGGCTATGGCTACACCTTC | CASSQDRVMGYGYTF
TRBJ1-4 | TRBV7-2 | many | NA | TGTGCCAGCAGCTTGGGGCAGGGAGGTCAAAAACTGTTTTTT | CASSLGQGGQKLFF
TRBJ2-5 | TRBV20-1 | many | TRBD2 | TGCAGTGCTCTCGGGACTAGCGGATTTAAAGAGACCCAGTACTTC | CSALGTSGFKETQYF
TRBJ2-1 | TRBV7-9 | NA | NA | TGTGCCAGCAGTCATCTTCGGGCCGAGCAGTTCTTC | CASSHLRAEQFF
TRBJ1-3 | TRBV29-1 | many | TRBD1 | TGCAGCGCACAGGGGTGGACTGGAAACACCATATATTTT | CSAQGWTGNTIYF
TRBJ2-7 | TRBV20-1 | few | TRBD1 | TGCAGTGCTAAGGACAGGGACGGATACGAGCAGTACTTC | CSAKDRDGYEQYF
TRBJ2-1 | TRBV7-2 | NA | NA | TGTGCCAGCAGCGGCGGTGCCTTCAGGGGCGATGAGCAGTTCTTC | CASSGGAFRGDEQFF
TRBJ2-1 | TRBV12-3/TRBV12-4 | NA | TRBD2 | TGTGCGTCCGGGCTAGCGGATGGAAATGAGCAGTTCTTC | CASGLADGNEQFF
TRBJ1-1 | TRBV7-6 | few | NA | TGTGCCAGCAGCTTAGTTGTTGCGGGGATGAACACTGAAGCTTTCTTT | CASSLVVAGMNTEAFF
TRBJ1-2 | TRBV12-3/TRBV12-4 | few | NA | TGTGCCAGCAGTCTACCTCTACAGGGTGGCTATGGCTACACCTTC | CASSLPLQGGYGYTF
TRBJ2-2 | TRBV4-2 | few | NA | TGTGCCAGCAGCCAGGCCCGGGGTGCGGACCCCGGGGAGCTGTTTTTT | CASSQARGADPGELFF
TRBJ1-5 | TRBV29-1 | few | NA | TGCAGCGTACAACTGGGAAGCAATCAGCCCCAGCATTTT | CSVQLGSNQPQHF
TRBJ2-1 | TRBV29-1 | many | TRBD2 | TGCAGCGTTGAAGATACGAGCGGGAGAGCTGAGCAGTTCTTC | CSVEDTSGRAEQFF